The next 10 T cell receptor beta chains were all read from a single sample in a study of metastatic and nonmetastatic thyroid tumors. Prior to thyroid surgery, none of the patients had received any treatment. TCRdb called clones again from the PCR reads with MiXCR. The sample comprises roughly 14,000 clones, 25% to 35% of which are singletons, and around 13% rests with the top ten. Sequencing was performed on tumor tissue. These receptors came from a male donor with papillary thyroid cancer or a benign thyroid nodule (not recorded which). Some clones in this sample may be carry-over from other donors' samples.

A remark on this clone: Relative to the germline gene, one junction end is altered; a read error may explain this. CDR3 sequence: CAGSLNRHENRPQHF. CDR3 bases: TGTGCCGGCAGTTTAAACCGCCATGAAAATCGGCCCCAGCATTTT. This chain joins TRBV6-1 and TRBJ1-5; the D is unclear. This CDR3 spans 15 amino acids. Germline CDR1 and CDR2: MNHNS and SASEGT.

In its sample, this clone ranks as medium-sized (0.01 to 0.1%). The J gene is TRBJ1-2, the V gene TRBV20-1; D ambiguous. This CDR3 comprises 14 residues. V lost 3 bases and J 0 bases, leaving 11 bases between the germline ends. Germline V gives CDR1 DFQATT, CDR2 SNEGSKA (reference sequence). The CDR3 loop reads CSARPHKANYGYTF. CDR3 DNA: TGCAGTGCTAGGCCCCACAAAGCTAACTATGGCTACACCTTC.

This clone was counted ten times or more. V is TRBV24-1 and J is TRBJ2-5; a possible D gene is TRBD2 (6 bases). Germline V gives CDR1 KGHDR, CDR2 SFDVKD. Trimming pared 3 bases from V and 7 bases from J, leaving 23 bases between. The CDR3 consists of 17 residues. Written as DNA, the CDR3 is TGTGCCACCAGTGATACTAAGGACCGGGGGTACTTGGGGACCCAGTACTTC. Translating it yields CATSDTKDRGYLGTQYF.

This clone rates as large. The genes are TRBV11-2 and TRBJ2-1, with 7 bases lining up with TRBD1. The V segment lost 4 bases and the J segment 4 bases; nucleotides outside the gene matches: 7. The CDR3 length is 15 residues. Germline V CDR1 and CDR2: SGHAT, FQNNGV. The CDR3 here is CASSSGTDFYNEQFF. DNA of the CDR3: TGTGCCAGCAGCTCCGGGACAGATTTTTACAATGAGCAGTTCTTC.

This clone was recorded a few times. The V and J genes are TRBV30 and TRBJ2-2; 10 bases align to TRBD2. This CDR3 comprises 14 residues. Looked up from germline, CDR1 is GTSNPN and CDR2 is SVGIG (reference sequence). With 5 bases clipped from V and 7 bases from J, the junction kept 7 bases outside the gene matches. CDR3 sequence: CAWAPKREGGELFF. The CDR3 bases are TGTGCCTGGGCACCCAAGCGGGAGGGCGGGGAGCTGTTTTTT.

The chain couples TRBV11-1 to TRBJ2-3, with D tentatively TRBD1 (6 bases). The last part of the DNA fits TRBJ1-5 better; the J call may be wrong. In germline, CDR1 is SGHAT, CDR2 FQDESV (reference sequence). The CDR3 spans 16 residues. The CDR3 is CASSWALAGGADTQHF. In DNA, the CDR3 is TGTGCCAGCAGCTGGGCACTAGCGGGGGGGGCGGATACGCAGCATTTT.

Many counts were recorded for this clone. The chain carries TRBV28 and TRBJ2-3; D unclear. Trimming removed 6 bases from V and 0 bases from J, with 19 bases in between. This CDR3 comprises 17 residues. Germline V gives CDR1 MDHEN, CDR2 SYDVKM. CDR3 sequence (DNA): TGTGCCAGCAGGTCCCCCAAGTCCGGTTCTAGCACAGATACGCAGTATTTT. This translates into CASRSPKSGSSTDTQYF.

The rearrangement joins TRBV30 to TRBJ1-5; D is possibly TRBD1 (5 bases). This CDR3 contains 14 residues. The V gene lost 7 bases and the J gene lost 1 base, with 14 bases spanning the gap. Germline V gene data show CDR1 as GTSNPN and CDR2 as SVGIG (reference sequence). CDR3 sequence: CAFAGGDSNQPQHF. The DNA of the CDR3 is TGTGCCTTTGCGGGGGGTGACAGCAATCAGCCCCAGCATTTT.

This clone was seen a handful of times. The chain recombines TRBV13 with TRBJ2-7; no reliable D call. Germline lookup yields CDR1 PRHDT and CDR2 FYEKMQ (reference sequence). Trimming cost V 1 base and J 5 bases, with 6 bases left between them. This CDR3 has 12 residues. The DNA of the CDR3 is TGTGCCAGCAGCTTAGATCTCGACGAGCAGTACTTC. Protein sequence: CASSLDLDEQYF.

This clone has only a few counts. The chain employs TRBV20-1 and TRBJ2-1; 8 nucleotides agree with TRBD2. This CDR3 spans 13 amino acids. The V and J ends lost 6 bases and 3 bases, in that order; junction bases with no gene match: 4. CDR1 and CDR2 from the germline V gene are DFQATT and SNEGSKA (reference sequence). The CDR3 DNA reads TGCAGTGCCATTAGCGGGATCTACAATGAGCAGTTCTTC. This sequence encodes CSAISGIYNEQFF.